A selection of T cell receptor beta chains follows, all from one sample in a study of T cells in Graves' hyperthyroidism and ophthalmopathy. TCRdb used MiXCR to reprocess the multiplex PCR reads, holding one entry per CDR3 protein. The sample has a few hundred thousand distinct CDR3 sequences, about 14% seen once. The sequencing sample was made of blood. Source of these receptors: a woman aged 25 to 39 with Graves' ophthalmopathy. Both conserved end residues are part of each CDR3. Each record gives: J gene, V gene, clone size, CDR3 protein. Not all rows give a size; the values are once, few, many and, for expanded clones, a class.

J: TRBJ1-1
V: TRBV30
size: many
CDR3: CAWSVTNTEAFF

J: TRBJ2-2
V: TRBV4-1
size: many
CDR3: CASSPLVRAPGELFF

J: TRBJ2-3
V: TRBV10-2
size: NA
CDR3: CASSVSSRTDTQYF

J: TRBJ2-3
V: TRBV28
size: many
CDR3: CASSPWGSSTDTQYF

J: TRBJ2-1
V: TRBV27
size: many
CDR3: CASSLDHAGDEQFF

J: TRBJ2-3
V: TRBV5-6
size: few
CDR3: CASSPGGELPSTDTQYF

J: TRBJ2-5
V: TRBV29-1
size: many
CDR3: CSVDLRGSAETQYF

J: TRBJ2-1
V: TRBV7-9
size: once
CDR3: CASSLGVVRRQKNYNEQFF

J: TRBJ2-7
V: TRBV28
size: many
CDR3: CASRTGSLGGEQYF

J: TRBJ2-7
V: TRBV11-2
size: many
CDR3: CASSPLVGEQYF

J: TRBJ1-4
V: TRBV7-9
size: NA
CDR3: CASSRPGVEKLFF

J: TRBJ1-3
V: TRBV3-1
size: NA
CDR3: CASSPTDSGNTIYF

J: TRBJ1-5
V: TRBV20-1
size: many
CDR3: CSARETGRYSNQPQHF

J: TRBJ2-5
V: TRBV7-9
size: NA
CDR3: CASSPPRGQETQYF

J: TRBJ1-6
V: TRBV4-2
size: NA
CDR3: CASSHAPRTDPPPLHF

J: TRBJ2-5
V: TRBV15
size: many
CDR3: CATSEAGPQETQYF

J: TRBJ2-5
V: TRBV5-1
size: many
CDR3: CASSLNGQGASETQYF

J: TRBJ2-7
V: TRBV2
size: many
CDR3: CASGRAGAHEQYF

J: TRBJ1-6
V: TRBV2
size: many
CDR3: CASSTRDSSYNSPLHF

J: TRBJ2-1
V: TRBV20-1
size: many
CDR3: CSASLLAGNEQFF

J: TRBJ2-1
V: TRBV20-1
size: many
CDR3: CSAQAGAFYNEQFF

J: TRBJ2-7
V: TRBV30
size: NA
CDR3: CARGLAGGLYEQYF

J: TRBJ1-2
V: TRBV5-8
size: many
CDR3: CASSLDRRDGYTF

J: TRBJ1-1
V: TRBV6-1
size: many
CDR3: CASSEVPGQGPGAFF

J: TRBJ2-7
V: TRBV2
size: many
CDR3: CASSGTGGLNEQYF

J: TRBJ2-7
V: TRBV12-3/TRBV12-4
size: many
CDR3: CASSQYYEQYF

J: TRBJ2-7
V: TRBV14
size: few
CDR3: CASSQGAASYEQYF

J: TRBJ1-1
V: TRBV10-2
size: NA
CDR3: CASSEVGAEAFF